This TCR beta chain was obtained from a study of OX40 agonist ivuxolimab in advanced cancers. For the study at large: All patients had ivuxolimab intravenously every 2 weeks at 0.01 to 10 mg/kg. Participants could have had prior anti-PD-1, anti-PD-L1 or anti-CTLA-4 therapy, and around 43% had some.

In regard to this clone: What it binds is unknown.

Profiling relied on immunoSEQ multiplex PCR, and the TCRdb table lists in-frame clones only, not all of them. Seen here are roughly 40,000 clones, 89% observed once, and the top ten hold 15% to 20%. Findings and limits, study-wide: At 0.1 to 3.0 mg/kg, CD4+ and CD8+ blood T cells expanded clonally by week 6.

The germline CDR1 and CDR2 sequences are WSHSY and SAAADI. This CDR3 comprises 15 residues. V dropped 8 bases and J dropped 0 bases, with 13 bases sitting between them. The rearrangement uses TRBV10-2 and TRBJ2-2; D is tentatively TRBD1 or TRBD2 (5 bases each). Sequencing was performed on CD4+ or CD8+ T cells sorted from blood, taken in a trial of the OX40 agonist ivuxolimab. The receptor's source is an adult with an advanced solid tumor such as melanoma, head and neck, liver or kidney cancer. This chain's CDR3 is CASSGDGPNTGELFF. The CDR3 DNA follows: TGCGCCAGCTCCGGGGACGGACCGAACACCGGGGAGCTGTTTTTT.